The T cell receptor (beta chain) described here comes from a study of T cell repertoires in cytomegalovirus infection. Study results and caveats: The response measured ex vivo was dominated by TCR beta clonotypes (HLA-C-restricted and CMV-specific).

In germline, CDR1 is SGHRS, CDR2 YFSETQ. With 3 bases removed from V and 4 bases from J, the gap between germline ends came to 10 bases. This CDR3 spans 13 amino acids. This clonotype was seen a few times. Its antigen is unidentified. TCRdb analysed the reads with MiXCR anew, one entry per CDR3 protein. The table includes about 52,000 distinct CDR3 sequences, 15% to 20% detected once. The V gene is TRBV5-1, the J gene TRBJ1-2; tentatively, D is TRBD1 (6 bases). The TCR comes from a human donor in good health (CMV status not recorded). Some clones in this sample may be carry-over from other donors' samples. The input for sequencing was CD8+ T cells from cultured PBMCs, taken from culture after CMV antigen stimulation. The CDR3 loop reads CASSSTGSYGYTF. CDR3 sequence (DNA): TGCGCCAGCAGCTCGACAGGTAGCTATGGCTACACCTTC.